This record concerns one T cell receptor (beta chain) sequence. The sample belongs to a study of blood T cell repertoires in COVID-19. Study in general: Samples representing acute and convalescent COVID-19 were sourced from the United States, Italy and Spain. In each case, the material was cDNA or gDNA derived from T cells, B-cell-depleted T cells, or PBMCs.

Generated by immunoSEQ multiplex PCR, the TCRdb table keeps only in-frame clones and is missing some. The sample comprises more than 300,000 clones, 88% of which are singletons, and 1.2% rests with the top ten. Individuals aged roughly 18 to 95 years were recruited from 24 US areas. The sequence came from a woman aged 18-29 years who had recovered from COVID-19. Sequencing used PBMCs or T cells enriched from blood (not recorded which).

The CDR3 nucleotides read TGTGCCACCGTTAACGGGGGGGGCAGTGGAAACACCATATATTTT. Its protein product is CATVNGGGSGNTIYF. The gene calls are TRBV24-1 and TRBJ1-3; TRBD1 might be the D (6 bases). V lost 9 bases and J lost 3, with 17 bases in between. The CDR3 runs 15 residues. Looked up from germline, CDR1 is KGHDR and CDR2 is SFDVKD.